Following are 4 T cell receptor beta chains from one sample sequenced in a study of vaccination and CD4 T cells after COVID-19. TCRdb re-analysed the PCR reads in MiXCR, keeping a single row per CDR3 protein. The sample contains 25,000 to 30,000 distinct CDR3 sequences, over 40% of which appear only once. Indicated time point: late sampling 161 to 241 days after vaccination in a few convalescent patients. The sequencing used CD4+ T cells from blood, collected about 7 months after SARS-CoV-2 vaccination. These receptors originate from a human donor who had recovered from COVID-19.

This rearrangement joins TRBV11-1 to TRBJ2-1, with 9 bases that match TRBD2. Germline CDR1 SGHAT, CDR2 FQDESV (reference sequence). The V and J ends lost 0 bases and 4 bases, in that order; junction bases with no gene match: 7. The CDR3 has 17 amino acids. CDR3 region: CASSLAGLAGTYNEQFF. CDR3 coding DNA: TGTGCCAGCAGCTTAGCCGGGCTAGCGGGAACTTACAATGAGCAGTTCTTC.

The rearrangement uses TRBV24-1 and TRBJ2-5; unclear D gene. This CDR3 contains 12 residues. CDR1 KGHDR and CDR2 SFDVKD come from the germline V gene. Deletions cut 3 bases from V and 9 bases from J, with 10 bases between. The CDR3 loop reads CATSDIRQAQYF. CDR3 DNA sequence: TGTGCCACCAGTGATATTCGCCAGGCCCAGTACTTC.

This chain joins TRBV20-1 and TRBJ2-2, with D maybe TRBD1 (6 bases). Germline-derived CDR1 and CDR2 are DFQATT and SNEGSKA (reference sequence). The ends were cut back, 6 bases at V and 5 bases at J, with 16 bases in the middle. The CDR3 has 14 amino acids. In DNA, the CDR3 is TGCAGTGCCCCTCAGGGGCTGTATACCGGGGAGCTGTTTTTT. Amino acids: CSAPQGLYTGELFF.

The chain has TRBV20-1 and TRBJ2-1, with D perhaps TRBD2 (6 bases). V was trimmed by 0 bases and J by 5 bases, leaving 14 bases between them. The CDR3 extends over 15 amino acids. Germline assignment: CDR1 DFQATT and CDR2 SNEGSKA (reference sequence). For the CDR3, the DNA is TGCAGTGCTAGAGATCCGGGGGAGTCCCACAATGAGCAGTTCTTC. It translates to CSARDPGESHNEQFF.